This T cell receptor beta chain comes out of a study of T cells in Graves' hyperthyroidism and ophthalmopathy (dated by TCRdb to between 2018 and 2021). Background on the whole study: Peripheral blood was collected at initial diagnosis, before any treatment. TCR Vbeta CDR3 sequencing of 135 peripheral blood samples (about 45 ophthalmopathy, under 80 hyperthyroidism and approximately 17 progressor patients) is reported in the paper. Prospective prediction of ophthalmopathy was tested in an independent validation cohort of approximately 19 hyperthyroidism patients and some 17 patients who later progressed to ophthalmopathy. After blood sampling, hyperthyroidism patients were treated with methimazole at a starting dose of 30 mg daily, and ophthalmopathy patients were treated with high-dose intravenous methylprednisolone. A discovery cohort of about a hundred patients, approximately 45 with Graves' ophthalmopathy and 57 with stable Graves' hyperthyroidism, was used to find distinguishing TCR V-J signatures. The roughly 99 discovery patients were divided at random into training and test sets in a 7:3 ratio. The study also compared thyroid tissue and blood T-cell repertoires from roughly six Graves' hyperthyroidism patients.

This clonotype was detected ten times or more. Its antigen specificity is not known. Base qualities are not provided; no much larger clone lies one nucleotide away. Moderately to severely active disease, a Clinical Activity Score of at least 3, a NOSPECS grade of at least 4, and a duration under 3 months were present in ophthalmopathy patients. Patients with uncontrolled infections, other autoimmune diseases, pregnancy or lactation were excluded. Clinical symptoms, serum thyroxine and TRAb, thyroid ultrasound, and orbital computed tomography formed the basis for the diagnoses. PBMCs were separated from roughly 10 ml of fresh peripheral blood using Ficoll-Paque density gradient centrifugation. Total RNA was extracted with Trizol reagent, and quality was checked on an Agilent 2100 Bioanalyzer. From the cysteine up to the phenylalanine, the CDR3 has a length of 15 residues. Only CDR3 DNA remains: 45 bases, in frame from the first base. V loses 5 bases, J loses 4 bases, and the germline ends lie 17 bases apart. The CDR1 and CDR2 encoded by the germline V gene are MNHNS and SASEGT.

The TCR beta CDR3 regions were amplified from the RNA transcripts. For the first round of RT-PCR on the TCR CDR3, the HTBI primer set was used together with the Qiagen OneStep RT-PCR kit. The libraries were constructed in a second round of multiplex PCR and then size-selected and purified. Sequencing of the libraries was done on an Illumina HiSeq2000 using paired-end 100 bp reads. The source study handled its data this way. Raw data were processed with SOAPnuke, discarding reads with adapters, uncalled bases, mean Phred below 15, or no exact constant-primer or identifier match. COPE v1.2.5 was used to merge the high-quality paired reads, and each unique nucleotide sequence was defined as a clonotype. Clonotypes were aligned to IMGT TRBV, TRBD and TRBJ reference segments using MiTCR v1.1. Analysis was restricted to V-J combinations with a frequency above 0.0001, which covered about 99% of repertoires. A TCS score was defined as the ratio between F50 (clonal expansion) and ExV (chaos), using BLOSUM62-based TCRdist between CDR3 peptides within each V-J. Welch's t-statistics and random forest reduced fewer than 550 V-J features to 10 to 15, which were used in a naive Bayes classifier (R e1071). In TCRdb, the public reads were trimmed at Q25 with fastp and aligned with MiXCR, with productive beta chains retained. For every CDR3 protein sequence, its rows merge into one entry that carries the most common genes and DNA. The V and J calls reflect TCRdb's pipeline rather than the authors' work. This sample gives 220,000 or so distinct CDR3 sequences in total; roughly 17% of them show up just once. About 29% of the sample lies in the top ten.

General findings and caveats noted by the study authors: A 13 V-J signature model separated ophthalmopathy from stable hyperthyroidism, with approximately 86% sensitivity and 81% to 82% specificity in cross-validation and 80%/75% in testing. Most expanded thyroid clonotypes (frequency above 0.001) were also detected in blood, a finding suggesting that blood repertoires may reflect thyroid immune responses. In validation, progression to ophthalmopathy was predicted by the model with roughly 71% sensitivity and 72.22% specificity, a median of about 6.4 months before onset. No statistical method was used to fix the sample size in advance, and group allocation was not hidden from the investigators.

The chain employs TRBV6-1 and TRBJ1-1; matching of 5 bases hints at TRBD1 as the D gene. Sample: blood. This clonotype originated in a woman under 30 with Graves' ophthalmopathy. The nucleotide sequence is TGTGCCAGCAGTCCCCGAGGGGTAGGAGGCACTGAAGCTTTCTTT. Translated, this is CASSPRGVGGTEAFF.